One and the same sample provided the 19 T cell receptor beta chains below, sequenced in a study of TIL therapy for anti-PD-1-resistant metastatic lung cancer. Time point given: pre-treatment sample, taken before nivolumab and TIL therapy. The tumor samples were excised metastases, mostly pleural nodules or supraclavicular lymph nodes. The immunoSEQ assay was v3. The method was immunoSEQ multiplex PCR; TCRdb's version includes in-frame clones alone and lacks a portion of them. The sample yields more than 90,000 clones, roughly 65% seen once. Sample: tumor tissue, taken at baseline. The source is a person between 25 and 79 years old with non-small cell lung cancer.

In its sample, this clone was seen a few times. The sample has other DNA sequences that encode this CDR3 too. This rearrangement joins TRBV3-1 (or the pseudogene TRBV3-2) to TRBJ1-1, with D perhaps TRBD1 (5 bases). Trimming took off 1 base at V and 2 bases at J, with 14 bases between the two ends. Germline V lookup: CDR1 LGHDT, CDR2 YNNKEL (reference sequence). This CDR3 has 16 residues. The CDR3 DNA is TGTGCCAGCAGCCAAGCGCGGGGGATTATAAACACTGAAGCTTTCTTT. Protein product: CASSQARGIINTEAFF.

This sequence joins TRBV3-1 (or the pseudogene TRBV3-2) and TRBJ2-1; TRBD2 is a possible D gene (5 bases). The V end was cut by 4 bases, the J end by 9 bases, with 13 bases between. CDR1 is LGHDT, CDR2 YNNKEL, per germline (reference sequence). The length of the CDR3 is 13 residues. CDR3 nucleotide sequence: TGTGCCAGCAGCCTCCACCTCGCGGGTGAGCAGTTCTTC. Translation: CASSLHLAGEQFF.

The chain links TRBV6-5 to TRBJ2-5; D remains unclear. The V end lost 6 bases, the J end lost 5 bases, and 19 bases lay between the germline ends. The CDR3 consists of 15 residues. CDR1 is MNHEY, CDR2 SVGAGI, per germline. CDR3 region: CASRTHQQLRETQYF. CDR3 bases: TGTGCCAGCAGGACCCATCAACAGCTCAGGGAGACCCAGTACTTC.

This clone was seen only a few times. The chain carries TRBV7-3 and TRBJ2-1; 7 nucleotides line up with TRBD2. V lost 4 bases, J lost 9 bases, and 6 bases stayed unmatched. CDR3 size: 13 residues. Germline values: CDR1 SGHTA, CDR2 FQGTGA. The CDR3 loop reads CASSSRTSREQFF. The DNA for the CDR3 is TGTGCCAGCAGCTCCCGGACTAGTCGTGAGCAGTTCTTC.

The V and J genes are TRBV28 and TRBJ1-6; D unclear. The CDR3 has 14 amino acids. V dropped 2 bases and J dropped 8 bases, with 10 bases sitting between them. CDR1 and CDR2 from the germline V gene are MDHEN and SYDVKM. DNA for the CDR3: TGTGCCAGCAGTTTAAGTCCCCGGGATTCACCCCTCCACTTT. Protein: CASSLSPRDSPLHF.

As to this clone: Relative to the germline gene, one junction end is altered; a read error may explain this. The V and J genes are TRBV5-4 and TRBJ2-7; 10 nucleotides match TRBD1. Per the germline V gene, CDR1 is SGHNT and CDR2 is YYREEE (reference sequence). The CDR3 consists of 15 residues. Written as DNA, the CDR3 is TGTGTCAGCAGCTGGACCGGGACAGGGGCCCACGAGCAGTACTTC. As protein: CVSSWTGTGAHEQYF.

This sequence joins TRBV5-8 and TRBJ1-2; TRBD1 is a possible D gene (6 bases). Trimming shortened V by 1 base and J by 4 bases, and 17 bases separated the two germline ends. Germline CDR1 reads SGHTS; CDR2 reads YDEGEE. This CDR3 is built from 16 residues. The CDR3 DNA reads TGTGCCAGCAGCTTGTCGCGAAGGGGGTTGGTCTATGGCTACACCTTC. Residues: CASSLSRRGLVYGYTF.

This clone appeared many times. The V and J genes are TRBV6-2 or TRBV6-3 and TRBJ2-7; 10 nucleotides agree with TRBD1. The V gene end was trimmed by 5 bases and the J gene end by 2 bases; junction bases not matched to a gene: 6. The CDR3 contains 15 residues. Germline CDR1 is MNHEY and CDR2 is SVGEGT. The CDR3 DNA reads TGTGCCAGCAGTCAGCCGGGACAGGGGACCTACGAGCAGTACTTC. Amino acid sequence: CASSQPGQGTYEQYF.

This clone came up a few times. The chain employs TRBV7-2 and TRBJ2-3, with 7 bases aligning to TRBD2. V gave up 5 bases and J gave up 1 base; unmatched junction bases: 12. Germline lookup yields CDR1 SGHTA and CDR2 FQGNSA. The CDR3 has 17 residues. The CDR3 nucleotides read TGTGCCAGCAGCCCTAGCGGAGGCGGTTGGGGCACAGATACGCAGTATTTT. It translates to CASSPSGGGWGTDTQYF.

This clone was detected only once. The V gene is TRBV28, the J gene TRBJ1-4; perhaps TRBD1 as D (5 bases). The CDR3 loop spans 14 amino acids. Germline CDR1 and CDR2: MDHEN and SYDVKM. The ends were cut back, 7 bases at V and 0 bases at J, with 9 bases in the middle. The CDR3: CASTRVTTNEKLFF. As DNA, the CDR3 is TGTGCCAGCACCAGGGTCACAACTAATGAAAAACTGTTTTTT.

The gene calls are TRBV7-9 and TRBJ2-7; D is possibly TRBD1 or TRBD2 (5 bases each). V was clipped by 5 bases and J by 2 bases, with 13 bases between them. This CDR3 has 14 residues. CDR1 and CDR2 from the germline V gene are SEHNR and FQNEAQ (reference sequence). The CDR3 here is CASSASGRTYEQYF. Written as DNA, the CDR3 is TGTGCCAGCAGCGCCTCGGGACGGACCTACGAGCAGTACTTC.

The V call is TRBV5-1, the J call TRBJ2-7; tentatively, D is TRBD1 (6 bases). There are 14 residues in the CDR3. Per the germline V gene, CDR1 is SGHRS and CDR2 is YFSETQ. V lost 1 base to trimming and J lost 4 bases, with 12 bases between them. This CDR3 is CASSLQGNWYEQYF. DNA of the CDR3: TGCGCCAGCAGCTTGCAGGGGAATTGGTACGAGCAGTACTTC.

This clone was counted between two and nine times. This sequence joins TRBV10-2 and TRBJ2-3; D gene uncertain. This CDR3 contains 14 residues. Germline V gene data show CDR1 as WSHSY and CDR2 as SAAADI. Trimming pared 2 bases from V and 5 bases from J, leaving 11 bases between. CDR3 coding DNA: TGCGCCAGCAGTGAGGCAGCCGTAATAGATACGCAGTATTTT. This codes for CASSEAAVIDTQYF.

This chain joins TRBV30 and TRBJ1-5; D unresolved. This CDR3 is built from 13 residues. Trimming left V 2 bases short and J 7 bases short, with 12 bases between. CDR1 and CDR2 from the germline V gene are GTSNPN and SVGIG (reference sequence). The chain's CDR3 is CAWSPGDGQPQHF. In nucleotides, the CDR3 is TGTGCCTGGAGTCCTGGGGATGGACAGCCCCAGCATTTT.

This clone has only a few counts. The gene calls are TRBV6-5 and TRBJ2-3; D remains ambiguous. The CDR3 is 13 residues long. Germline lookup yields CDR1 MNHEY and CDR2 SVGAGI. Trimming removed 6 bases at V and 6 bases at J, with 13 bases between. CDR3 bases: TGTGCCAGCAGGAAGAATAACGGGGATACGCAGTATTTT. As protein: CASRKNNGDTQYF.

The rearrangement uses TRBV2 and TRBJ2-1, with 8 bases that match TRBD2. With 9 bases clipped from V and 1 base from J, the junction kept 2 bases outside the gene matches. The CDR3 runs 13 residues. Per the germline V gene, CDR1 is SNHLY and CDR2 is FYNNEI. CDR3 DNA: TGTGCCAGGACGGGGGGGTCCTACAATGAGCAGTTCTTC. Its protein is CARTGGSYNEQFF.

V usage is TRBV11-3 and J usage is TRBJ1-1, with D tentatively TRBD1 (5 bases). Trimming stripped 4 bases from V and 5 bases from J, with 11 bases between. The CDR3 contains 13 residues. Germline loops: CDR1 SGHNT, CDR2 YENEEA. The CDR3: CASSSTGRTEAFF. The CDR3 nucleotides read TGTGCCAGCAGCTCTACAGGAAGAACTGAAGCTTTCTTT.

In this sample, this clone turned up a few times. J is TRBJ1-6 and V is TRBV4-3; a weak D match, TRBD1 (5 bases). V was cut by 3 bases and J by 0 bases, with 9 bases left in between. The CDR3 length is 16 residues. The germline V gene encodes CDR1 LGHNA and CDR2 YSLEER. CDR3 DNA: TGCGCCAGCAGCCAGGACACGAGCTCCTATAATTCACCCCTCCACTTT. Amino acid sequence: CASSQDTSSYNSPLHF.

This clone was counted at least ten times. V gene TRBV7-9 combines with J gene TRBJ1-2; D is unresolved. Germline V gene lookup returns CDR1 SEHNR and CDR2 FQNEAQ (reference sequence). The V and J ends lost 3 bases and 4 bases respectively, with 3 bases between them. The CDR3 runs 11 residues. CDR3 coding DNA: TGTGCCAGCAGCTTGAGCTATGGCTACACCTTC. It is translated as CASSLSYGYTF.